The source of this T cell receptor (beta chain) is a study of post-analysis software for immune sequencing data. About the research overall: Several disease courses (relapsing-remitting, secondary progressive and progressive-relapsing) of multiple sclerosis were included.

Whole-study results and caveats: Batch-matched samples strongly co-clustered by F measure. Versus controls, multiple sclerosis patients showed significantly lower diversity (normalized Chao1). Included in a set of five TRBV segments more frequent in patients than controls were TRBV5-6, TRBV5-1 and TRBV20-1.

Researchers reported that TCR beta cDNA libraries carried unique molecular identifiers. A population of about 1 to 11 million T cells gave rise to roughly 0.5 million cDNA molecules. One entry per CDR3 protein results from TCRdb running MiXCR on the PCR reads. In the table there are about 820,000 distinct CDR3 sequences, around 53% of which are singletons. Germline-derived CDR1 and CDR2 are SGHRS and YFSETQ. The CDR3 runs 12 residues. Trimming left V 7 bases short and J 0 bases short, with 8 bases between. As regards this clonotype: The target antigen is unknown.

Sequencing was performed on blood. This TCR came from a girl aged 10 to 17 with multiple sclerosis. The V call is TRBV5-1, the J call TRBJ2-7; the D is unclear. The CDR3 region has the DNA TGCGCCAGCCAAGGGAACTCCTACGAGCAGTACTTC. This encodes CASQGNSYEQYF.